Listed here are 4 T cell receptor beta chains from one sample, sequenced in a study of technical replicates of blood from four donors (dated by TCRdb to about 2017). Receptor amplification or capture employed the immunoSEQ multiplex PCR assay. The immuneACCESS repertoire file appears here via TCRdb, limited to in-frame rearrangements. These files lack a portion of the clones; in checked studies, under half of the deficit traces to unresolved V genes, and the cause of the others is not known. A total of tens of thousands of clones appear in this sample, roughly 90% of them only once. The ten largest clones represent around 0.42% of the sample. Sequencing was done on a sample of T cells isolated from PBMCs. All receptors derive from a human donor in good health.

The genes are TRBV25-1 and TRBJ1-1; no reliable D call. CDR1 is MGHDK, CDR2 SYGVNS, per germline. Trimming pared 4 bases from V and 0 bases from J, leaving 9 bases between. The CDR3 totals 14 residues. The CDR3 DNA is TGTGCCAGCAGTGTATCCGGGTTGAACACTGAAGCTTTCTTT. Translated, it gives CASSVSGLNTEAFF. The variable domain in full, with the rest retrieved from reference TRBV25-1 and TRBJ1-1, is EADIYQTPRYLVIGTGKKITLECSQTMGHDKMYWYQQDPGMELHLIHYSYGVNSTEKGDLSSESTVSRIRTEHFPLTLESARPSHTSQYLCASSVSGLNTEAFFGQGTRLTVV.

V usage is TRBV2 and J usage is TRBJ2-7, with 8 bases matching TRBD2. Trimming took 6 bases from V and 7 from J; bases not matched to a gene: 11. This CDR3 has 14 residues. Germline CDR1 and CDR2: SNHLY and FYNNEI. This chain's CDR3 is CASRGFDRGGEQYF. The DNA for the CDR3 is TGTGCCAGCAGGGGGTTCGATCGCGGGGGGGAGCAGTACTTC.

V and J are TRBV6-5 and TRBJ1-1; no firm D call. CDR3 length: 14 amino acids. Trimming took 0 bases from V and 1 from J, leaving 6 bases between them. Per the germline V gene, CDR1 is MNHEY and CDR2 is SVGAGI. CDR3: CASSYSYRNTEAFF. The CDR3 DNA follows: TGTGCCAGCAGTTACTCTTACAGGAACACTGAAGCTTTCTTT.

The chain combines TRBV6-1 with TRBJ2-7, with 7 bases lining up with TRBD2. CDR3 length: 15 amino acids. J gave up 7 bases and V 2 bases, and 11 bases lay outside the gene matches. CDR1 is MNHNS and CDR2 is SASEGT in the germline V gene. CDR3 DNA: TGTGCCAGCAGTGAACTAGCGGTCCTGTTGGAGGAGCAGTACTTC. This encodes CASSELAVLLEEQYF.